This TCR beta chain originates from a study of blood T cell repertoires in COVID-19. Study-wide background: The United States, Italy and Spain supplied acute and convalescent COVID-19 samples. In each case, the material was cDNA or gDNA derived from T cells, B-cell-depleted T cells, or PBMCs.

The CDR3 totals 12 residues. The V end was cut by 3 bases, the J end by 4 bases, with 6 bases between. Germline CDR1 and CDR2: SNHLY and FYNNEI. Original analysis: Nucleated cell number was recorded as an estimate derived from reference gene primer amplification. TCRdb's copy holds only in-frame clones and misses some; the assay was immunoSEQ multiplex PCR. V, J and clone size were drawn from that table, and D and trimming were deduced from the DNA. The sample lists around 82,000 clones, 75% to 90% seen once, with 12% in the top ten. This clonotype was sampled from a man in his 70s with active or convalescent COVID-19. The chain combines TRBV2 with TRBJ1-1; maybe TRBD1 (6 bases). Sequenced material: peripheral blood. CDR3 residues: CASSDRGTEAFF. CDR3 coding DNA: TGTGCCAGCAGTGACAGGGGCACTGAAGCTTTCTTT.